This TCR beta chain was sequenced for a study of blood T cell repertoires in COVID-19. Repertoires were generated with immunoSEQ multiplex PCR, while TCRdb's copy carries only in-frame clones and drops some. The table lists about 160,000 clones, about 85% of them singletons. Participants were aged about 18 to 90 years, lived in under 30 US areas, and enrolled virtually. The clonotype originates from a woman in her 40s who had been exposed to COVID-19. The sequenced material came from PBMCs or T cells enriched from blood (not recorded which).

The CDR3 sequence: CASSSTGLRGYTF. For the CDR3, the DNA is TGTGCCAGCAGCTCTACAGGGTTAAGGGGCTACACCTTC. The rearrangement uses TRBV7-2 and TRBJ1-2; possibly TRBD1 for D (6 bases). The V gene's germline CDR1 is SGHTA and CDR2 FQGNSA. V was shortened by 4 bases and J by 8 bases, with 14 bases between the two germline ends. The CDR3 contains 13 residues.